This is a list of T cell receptor beta chains from one sample in a study of cytomegalovirus exposure and HLA in healthy donors. The table came from immunoSEQ multiplex PCR; TCRdb's copy has only in-frame clones and leaves some out. The sample has about 110,000 clones, over 70% seen once. Material: PBMCs. The receptor source for this set is a female donor in good health and CMV-seronegative. CDR3s include the opening cysteine and the closing phenylalanine or tryptophan. Each record gives: V gene, D gene, clone size, J gene, CDR3 DNA, CDR3 protein. The D gene is left open where the match is weak. Only some rows state a clone size, as once, few, many or a class for expanded clones.

V: TRBV6-5; D: TRBD2; size: NA; J: TRBJ2-7; DNA: TGTGCCAGCAGTCCGAGCGGGAGGGTCGAGCAGTACTTC; CDR3: CASSPSGRVEQYF
V: TRBV28; D: NA; size: few; J: TRBJ2-7; DNA: TGTGCCAGTCATGACAAGCCATACGAGCAGTACTTC; CDR3: CASHDKPYEQYF
V: TRBV28; D: TRBD2; size: NA; J: TRBJ2-7; DNA: TGTGCCAGCAGTTCCTCCCGGGGGCTAGCGGGGAGCTCCTACGAGCAGTACTTC; CDR3: CASSSSRGLAGSSYEQYF
V: TRBV4-1; D: NA; size: NA; J: TRBJ1-1; DNA: TGCGCCAGCAGCCAAGGGTGGGCAGACGAAGCTTTCTTT; CDR3: CASSQGWADEAFF
V: TRBV7-2; D: NA; size: NA; J: TRBJ1-3; DNA: TGTGCCAGCAGCTTAGCCCCGGCCGACAGCTCTGGAAACACCATATATTTT; CDR3: CASSLAPADSSGNTIYF
V: TRBV5-1; D: NA; size: NA; J: TRBJ2-3; DNA: TGCGCCAGCAGCCTTGCGGGGGCGTCTAGCACAGATACGCAGTATTTT; CDR3: CASSLAGASSTDTQYF
V: TRBV11-3; D: NA; size: NA; J: TRBJ2-5; DNA: TGTGCCAGCAGCCTAGGGCGGAGGGGGGGACAAGAGACCCAGTACTTC; CDR3: CASSLGRRGGQETQYF
V: TRBV5-8; D: TRBD1; size: NA; J: TRBJ1-4; DNA: TGTGCCAGCAGCAGCGGCTTTGACAGGGGGAATGAAAAACTGTTTTTT; CDR3: CASSSGFDRGNEKLFF
V: TRBV28; D: TRBD2; size: NA; J: TRBJ2-1; DNA: TGTGCCAGCACCGGACTAGTTGATGGCAATGAGCAGTTCTTC; CDR3: CASTGLVDGNEQFF
V: TRBV7-8; D: TRBD1; size: NA; J: TRBJ2-2; DNA: TGTGCAGAGAAAAGGGGGCGCGGCACCGGGGAGCTGTTTTTT; CDR3: CAEKRGRGTGELFF
V: TRBV5-4; D: TRBD1; size: NA; J: TRBJ1-1; DNA: TGTGCCAGCAGCATGCAGGGGGGCACTGAAGCTTTCTTT; CDR3: CASSMQGGTEAFF
V: TRBV7-6; D: TRBD2; size: NA; J: TRBJ2-1; DNA: TGTGCCAGCAGCTTAGCCTTGGGAGGGCTTTCCTACAATGAGCAGTTCTTC; CDR3: CASSLALGGLSYNEQFF
V: TRBV7-8; D: TRBD2; size: NA; J: TRBJ2-7; DNA: TGTGCCAGCAGCTTAGAGGCTAGCGGGAACATCTACGAGCAGTACTTC; CDR3: CASSLEASGNIYEQYF
V: TRBV2; D: NA; size: few; J: TRBJ2-1; DNA: TGTGCCAGCAGTGAGGGCCACAATGAGCAGTTCTTC; CDR3: CASSEGHNEQFF